A selection of T cell receptor beta chains follows, all from one sample in a study of cytomegalovirus exposure and HLA in healthy donors. Measured with immunoSEQ multiplex PCR; TCRdb has only the in-frame clones, and not every one. The table lists roughly 180,000 clones, approximately 81% of them singletons. The sample was PBMCs. All receptors come from a young man in good health and CMV-seronegative. Both conserved end residues are part of each CDR3. D genes are given only for firm matches. Expanded clones get a size class; other rows say once, few or many, or leave the size out.

V gene	J gene	D gene	clone size	CDR3 protein	CDR3 DNA
TRBV19	TRBJ2-1	.	.	CASRMGLLGSYNEQFF	TGTGCCAGTAGGATGGGGCTACTGGGCTCCTACAATGAGCAGTTCTTC
TRBV7-9	TRBJ2-7	TRBD1	.	CASSYPDRGEQYF	TGTGCCAGCAGCTATCCGGACAGGGGCGAGCAGTACTTC
TRBV19	TRBJ2-7	TRBD2	.	CASSYLAGGSEQYF	TGTGCCAGTAGTTATCTAGCGGGGGGGTCCGAGCAGTACTTC
TRBV6-5	TRBJ1-1	.	.	CASSSSFQRGEAFF	TGTGCCAGCAGTTCAAGTTTTCAGCGGGGTGAAGCTTTCTTT
TRBV9	TRBJ2-3	TRBD1	.	CASSVAWTGPTDTQYF	TGTGCCAGCAGCGTAGCTTGGACAGGACCCACAGATACGCAGTATTTT
TRBV6-5	TRBJ1-4	.	.	CASSRTANEKLFF	TGTGCCAGCAGTAGGACTGCGAATGAAAAACTGTTTTTT
TRBV6-1	TRBJ2-7	.	.	CASSSGQSYEQYF	TGTGCCAGCAGTAGTGGACAGTCCTACGAGCAGTACTTC
TRBV5-1	TRBJ2-2	TRBD1	.	CASSLGLGTENTGELFF	TGCGCCAGCAGCTTGGGACTCGGGACAGAAAACACCGGGGAGCTGTTTTTT
TRBV19	TRBJ1-6	.	.	CTSRPTAEAGLHF	TGTACCAGTAGGCCCACCGCAGAAGCGGGCCTCCACTTT
TRBV19	TRBJ2-6	TRBD1	.	CASATTGAISGANVLTF	TGTGCCAGTGCTACTACAGGGGCGATCTCTGGGGCCAACGTCCTGACTTTC
TRBV18	TRBJ2-3	TRBD1	.	CASSPRQGTDTQYF	TGTGCCAGCTCACCAAGACAGGGAACAGATACGCAGTATTTT
TRBV2	TRBJ2-7	.	.	CASRPADSSYEQYF	TGTGCCAGCAGGCCAGCGGATAGCTCCTACGAGCAGTACTTC
TRBV7-6	TRBJ1-4	TRBD1	.	CASSLGGGLEKLFF	TGTGCCAGCAGCTTAGGAGGGGGCCTTGAAAAACTGTTTTTT
TRBV18	TRBJ1-6	TRBD1	.	CASSPPGQRGNSPLHF	TGTGCCAGCTCACCACCGGGACAGAGAGGGAATTCACCCCTCCACTTT
TRBV19	TRBJ1-5	.	.	CASSNYAGDNQPQHF	TGTGCCAGTAGTAATTATGCCGGGGACAACCAGCCCCAGCATTTT
TRBV18	TRBJ2-2	.	few	CASSPQNTGELFF	TGTGCCAGCTCACCTCAGAACACCGGGGAGCTGTTTTTT
TRBV5-6	TRBJ2-7	TRBD1	.	CASSLVFLTGGSEQYF	TGTGCCAGCAGCTTGGTTTTTCTGACAGGGGGGTCCGAGCAGTACTTC
TRBV14	TRBJ2-1	TRBD2	.	CASSQGGRGTHLAGLNEQFF	TGTGCCAGCAGCCAAGGCGGGAGGGGGACTCATCTAGCGGGACTCAATGAGCAGTTCTTC
TRBV9	TRBJ2-5	.	few	CASTALGSGASGTQYF	TGTGCCAGCACCGCCCTTGGTAGCGGAGCCTCCGGGACCCAGTACTTC
TRBV5-1	TRBJ2-1	TRBD2	once	CASSLGVRLAGGSYNEQFF	TGCGCCAGCAGCTTGGGGGTTAGACTAGCGGGGGGATCCTACAATGAGCAGTTCTTC
TRBV11-3	TRBJ2-7	TRBD2	once	CASSLGPSGRLHEQYF	TGTGCCAGCAGCTTAGGTCCTAGCGGGAGATTGCACGAGCAGTACTTC
TRBV5-4	TRBJ2-1	.	.	CASSLRGPNEQFF	TGTGCCAGCAGCTTGAGAGGGCCTAATGAGCAGTTCTTC
TRBV4-1	TRBJ1-2	.	.	CASSQVVGANYGYTF	TGCGCCAGCAGCCAAGTAGTAGGAGCTAACTATGGCTACACCTTC
TRBV15	TRBJ2-1	.	.	CATSRDRGSYNEQFF	TGTGCCACCAGCAGAGATCGGGGCTCCTACAATGAGCAGTTCTTC
TRBV7-2	TRBJ2-7	.	.	CASSLVSGGLPYEQYF	TGTGCCAGCAGCTTAGTCTCCGGCGGGTTGCCCTACGAGCAGTACTTC
TRBV27	TRBJ1-2	.	.	CASSLGAAGGYTF	TGTGCCAGCAGTTTGGGGGCAGCTGGAGGCTACACCTTC
TRBV7-9	TRBJ2-5	.	.	CASSPPRGTDKGEGETQYF	TGTGCCAGCAGCCCGCCCCGGGGTACAGATAAGGGAGAAGGAGAGACCCAGTACTTC